Below, one T cell receptor beta chain is given with its context. This clonotype was picked up many times. The antigen it binds to is not known. It has no much larger one-base neighbor in the sample; base qualities were not kept. As encoded in the germline V gene, CDR1 is SNHLY while CDR2 is FYNNEI. Including the terminal cysteine and phenylalanine, the CDR3 comprises 16 residues. This entry keeps only the CDR3 DNA: 48 bases, framed from base 1. V and J are trimmed by 2 bases and 3 bases, and the gene matches miss 5 bases of the junction. The record originates from a study of T cells in Graves' hyperthyroidism and ophthalmopathy (dated by TCRdb to between 2018 and 2020). For the study in its entirety: Peripheral blood was collected at initial diagnosis, before any treatment. A discovery cohort of approximately 100 patients, roughly 45 with Graves' ophthalmopathy and approximately 57 with stable Graves' hyperthyroidism, was used to find distinguishing TCR V-J signatures. Prospective prediction of ophthalmopathy was tested in an independent validation cohort of 18 to 20 hyperthyroidism patients and 15 to 17 patients who later progressed to ophthalmopathy. For training and testing, the 100 or so patients in the discovery cohort were randomly divided in a 7:3 ratio. In addition, the study compared T-cell repertoires in thyroid tissue and in blood from roughly six Graves' hyperthyroidism patients. After blood sampling, hyperthyroidism patients were treated with methimazole at a starting dose of 30 mg daily, and ophthalmopathy patients were treated with high-dose intravenous methylprednisolone. TCR Vbeta CDR3 sequencing of roughly 140 peripheral blood samples (around 45 ophthalmopathy, about 75 hyperthyroidism and roughly 17 progressor patients) is reported in the paper.

TCR beta CDR3 regions were amplified from RNA transcripts. The first round of RT-PCR for the TCR CDR3 was performed with the HTBI primer set and the Qiagen OneStep RT-PCR kit. Libraries were constructed in a second round of multiplex PCR, after which size selection and purification were carried out. Sequencing of the libraries was done on an Illumina HiSeq2000 using paired-end 100 bp reads. The study's own analysis went as follows. SOAPnuke was used to process the raw data, throwing out any read that contained adapters or uncalled bases, had a mean Phred below 15, or lacked an exact constant-primer or identifier match. COPE v1.2.5 was used to merge high-quality paired reads, and clonotypes were defined as unique nucleotide sequences. Clonotypes were aligned to IMGT TRBV, TRBD and TRBJ reference segments using MiTCR v1.1. The analysis was restricted to V-J combinations with a frequency above 0.0001, which together covered around 99% of the repertoires. A TCS score was defined as the ratio between F50 (clonal expansion) and ExV (chaos), using BLOSUM62-based TCRdist between CDR3 peptides within each V-J. Welch's t-statistics and random forest reduced 500 to 550 V-J features to 10 to 15, which were used in a naive Bayes classifier (R e1071). The public reads were reprocessed in TCRdb via fastp at Q25 and MiXCR, keeping in-frame beta chains. Each entry merges the rows of one CDR3 protein and shows their most common DNA and genes. The authors' filters were not applied to this entry. For this sample there are some 690,000 distinct CDR3 sequences; 15% to 20% appear just once. The ten largest clonotypes hold roughly 15% of the sample.

Graves' hyperthyroidism was defined as stable when no progression to ophthalmopathy occurred over 18 months of follow-up. The hyperthyroidism patients were between 18 and 65 years old and newly diagnosed, with a disease duration of less than 2 months. Patients with uncontrolled infections, other autoimmune diseases, pregnancy or lactation were excluded. Diagnoses were established on the basis of clinical symptoms, serum thyroxine and TRAb, thyroid ultrasound, and orbital computed tomography. PBMCs were separated from roughly 9.6 ml of fresh peripheral blood using Ficoll-Paque density gradient centrifugation. Total RNA was extracted using Trizol reagent, and RNA quality was assessed on an Agilent 2100 Bioanalyzer. The study at large found these results: In validation, the model predicted progression to ophthalmopathy with approximately 70% sensitivity and approximately 74% specificity, a median of about 6 months before onset. A model built on a 13 V-J signature distinguished ophthalmopathy from stable hyperthyroidism, reaching about 88% sensitivity and about 81% specificity in cross-validation and 80%/75% in testing. Sample size was not statistically predetermined, and blinding of investigators to group allocation was not performed. Most expanded thyroid clonotypes (frequency above 0.001) were also detected in blood, a finding suggesting that blood repertoires may reflect thyroid immune responses.

This clonotype was obtained from a man aged 50 to 60 with Graves' hyperthyroidism. Sequenced sample: blood. The rearranged segments are TRBV2 and TRBJ2-7, with 12 bases in between that match TRBD2. The DNA sequence is given as TGTGCCAGCAGTGAAATCGAGACTAGCGGGAGCTACGAGCAGTACTTC. The encoded protein is CASSEIETSGSYEQYF.